What follows describes a single TCR beta chain. Its target is unknown. The data are from a study of blood T cells in healthy people across ages. Study results and limitations: Higher diversity, along with more naive CD4+ cells, distinguished long-lived donors from aged donors. In the absence of known donor CMV status, changes in expanded clonotypes were possibly confounded.

It was with a sample-barcoded 5' primer and a J-beta primer mix that a second PCR of roughly 7 to 12 cycles was run. Sequencing yielded, for each sample, at least 3 million paired-end reads carrying CDR3. TCRdb recomputed calls from the 5' RACE reads with MiXCR, one row per CDR3 protein. The profile shows some 860,000 distinct CDR3 sequences, 56% of them singletons. Unmatched junction bases numbered 3, after V lost 6 bases and J lost 7 bases. This CDR3 region has 12 residues. The material sequenced was blood. V usage is TRBV12-3 or TRBV12-4 and J usage is TRBJ2-4; 7 nucleotides align to TRBD1. This receptor was identified in a man aged 40-49 years in good health. This CDR3 is CASRGQMNIQYF. As DNA, the CDR3 is TGTGCCAGCAGGGGACAGATGAACATTCAGTACTTC.